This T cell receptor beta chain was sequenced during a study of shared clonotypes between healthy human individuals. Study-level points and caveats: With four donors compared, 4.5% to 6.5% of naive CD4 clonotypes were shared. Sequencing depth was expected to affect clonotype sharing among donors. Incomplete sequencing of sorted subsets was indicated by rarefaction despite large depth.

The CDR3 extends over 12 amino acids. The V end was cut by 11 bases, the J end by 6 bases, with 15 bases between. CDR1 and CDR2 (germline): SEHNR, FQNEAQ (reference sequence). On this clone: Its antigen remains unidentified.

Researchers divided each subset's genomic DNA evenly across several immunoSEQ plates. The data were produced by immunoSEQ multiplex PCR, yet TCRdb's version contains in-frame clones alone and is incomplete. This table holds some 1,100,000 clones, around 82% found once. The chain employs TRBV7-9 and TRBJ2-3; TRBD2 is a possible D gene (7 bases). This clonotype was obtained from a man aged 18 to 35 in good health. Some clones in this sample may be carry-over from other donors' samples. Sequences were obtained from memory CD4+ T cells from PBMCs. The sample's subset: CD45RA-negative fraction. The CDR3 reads CAGRDTGDTQYF. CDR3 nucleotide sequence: TGTGCCGGGAGGGACACAGGGGATACGCAGTATTTT.